The next 27 T cell receptor beta chains were all read from a single sample in a study of response to subunit inactivated influenza vaccine. MiXCR, run by TCRdb on the RT-PCR reads, gives a single entry per CDR3 protein. The sample includes about 520,000 distinct CDR3 sequences, approximately 7.2% of them seen just once. The source material was PBMCs from blood, sampled less than 30 months after vaccination. The receptors shown here come from a man in his fifties or sixties who received an inactivated influenza vaccine.

V is TRBV7-2 and J is TRBJ2-5; the D gene is possibly TRBD1 (5 bases). CDR1 and CDR2 from the germline V gene are SGHTA and FQGNSA. CDR3 length: 13 amino acids. The germline V and J ends were trimmed by 5 bases and 7 bases, with 14 bases remaining between them. The CDR3 loop is CASSPDIRRTQYF. The CDR3, as DNA: TGTGCCAGCAGCCCGGACATCCGCCGGACCCAGTACTTC.

This clonotype was seen more than once but under ten times. The rearrangement joins TRBV7-9 to TRBJ2-6; D could derive from TRBD1 or TRBD2 (5 bases each). The CDR3 consists of 15 residues. V shed 10 bases and J shed 7 bases, with 20 bases lying between them. CDR1 is SEHNR and CDR2 is FQNEAQ in the germline V gene (reference sequence). In DNA, the CDR3 is TGTGCCACCCAGCTTACGAGGGGAGTAGCCAACGTCCTGACTTTC. Translation gives CATQLTRGVANVLTF.

This clonotype was seen ten or more times. This chain links TRBV5-1 with TRBJ1-2, with D maybe TRBD1 (5 bases). The CDR3 is 14 residues long. Germline V gives CDR1 SGHRS, CDR2 YFSETQ. The V gene lost 3 bases and the J gene lost 8 bases, with 17 bases spanning the gap. For the CDR3, the DNA is TGCGCCAGCAGCTCCGAATCCGGGACCGGCGGCTACACCTTC. Residues: CASSSESGTGGYTF.

The table lists this clonotype with a few counts. V usage is TRBV7-9 and J usage is TRBJ2-2, with 7 bases aligning to TRBD2. The CDR3 has 15 residues. Germline V gene data show CDR1 as SEHNR and CDR2 as FQNEAQ (reference sequence). Unmatched junction bases numbered 8, after V lost 10 bases and J lost 0 bases. The CDR3 nucleotides read TGTGCCACCCCCGGGGGGACCGCGAACACCGGGGAGCTGTTTTTT. Its protein product is CATPGGTANTGELFF.

This chain connects TRBV5-6 to TRBJ2-2; 7 bases fit TRBD1. The CDR3 is 18 residues long. Germline trimming cut 3 bases from V and 1 base from J; bases unmatched to any gene: 12. Germline V gene data show CDR1 as SGHDT and CDR2 as YYEEEE. CDR3 nucleotide sequence: TGTGCCAGCAGCTCCTGGAGCCGGGGACAGAAGAACACCGGGGAGCTGTTTTTT. This translates into CASSSWSRGQKNTGELFF.

J is TRBJ2-1 and V is TRBV6-2 or TRBV6-3, with D tentatively TRBD2 (6 bases). Trimming took off 6 bases at V and 8 bases at J, with 14 bases between the two ends. This CDR3 is 13 amino acids long. Germline V gene sequence: CDR1 MNHEY, CDR2 SVGEGT. DNA for the CDR3: TGTGCCAGCAGCCCTCCCGGGAGTCATGAGCAGTTCTTC. Translating gives CASSPPGSHEQFF.

This clonotype was detected ten times or more. The rearrangement uses TRBV20-1 and TRBJ2-2; TRBD2 aligns across 15 bases. Germline V gene lookup returns CDR1 DFQATT and CDR2 SNEGSKA (reference sequence). V gave up 1 base and J gave up 6 bases; unmatched junction bases: 6. The CDR3 contains 17 residues. The CDR3 loop is CSARVWTSGRAAGELFF. The CDR3 region has the DNA TGCAGTGCTAGAGTATGGACTAGCGGGAGGGCCGCCGGGGAGCTGTTTTTT.

This clonotype is classed as medium-sized (0.01 to 0.1%). The chain recombines TRBV7-2 with TRBJ2-3, with 9 bases that match TRBD2. V was pared by 4 bases and J by 2 bases, with 7 bases of the junction left unmatched. From germline, CDR1 is SGHTA and CDR2 FQGNSA. CDR3 length: 16 residues. CDR3 in DNA: TGTGCCAGCAGCTGGGGACTAGCAGGGTCCACAGATACGCAGTATTTT. The encoded protein is CASSWGLAGSTDTQYF.

This clonotype has a handful of counts. The J gene is TRBJ2-5, the V gene TRBV6-2 or TRBV6-3; D is perhaps TRBD1 or TRBD2 (5 bases each). Germline CDR1 MNHEY, CDR2 SVGEGT. The CDR3 is 14 amino acids. V shed 6 bases and J shed 1 base, with 12 bases lying between them. This chain's CDR3 is CASSRDLGQETQYF. Here the CDR3 DNA reads TGTGCCAGCAGCCGGGACCTCGGCCAAGAGACCCAGTACTTC.

J is TRBJ1-5 and V is TRBV10-3, with D hard to call. The V and J ends lost 10 bases and 0 bases respectively, with 13 bases between them. This CDR3 is built from 14 residues. CDR1 ENHRY and CDR2 SYGVKD come from the germline V gene. The CDR3 spells CATQGTNSNQPQHF. The CDR3 coding sequence is TGTGCCACCCAAGGAACGAATAGCAATCAGCCCCAGCATTTT.

The V and J genes are TRBV9 and TRBJ2-7; 9 bases are a match to TRBD1. V lost 0 bases, J lost 5 bases, and 9 bases stayed unmatched. The CDR3 spans 16 residues. Per the germline V gene, CDR1 is SGDLS and CDR2 is YYNGEE. The CDR3 nucleotides read TGTGCCAGCAGCGTAGGTGGGACAGGGAGCCTCAACGAGCAGTACTTC. Amino acids: CASSVGGTGSLNEQYF.

V usage is TRBV28 and J usage is TRBJ1-2; maybe TRBD1 (5 bases). From germline, CDR1 is MDHEN and CDR2 SYDVKM. This CDR3 contains 12 residues. The V and J ends lost 5 bases and 11 bases respectively, with 15 bases between them. CDR3 DNA: TGTGCCAGCAGTGCCTTGGGGGGGGTGTACACCTTC. This codes for CASSALGGVYTF.

This clonotype appeared many times. This sequence joins TRBV5-1 and TRBJ2-7; TRBD1 is a possible D gene (6 bases). This CDR3 comprises 13 residues. The V gene's germline CDR1 is SGHRS and CDR2 YFSETQ. V lost 4 bases to trimming and J lost 3 bases, with 11 bases between them. The CDR3 sequence: CASSHTQGYEQYF. CDR3 nucleotide sequence: TGCGCCAGCAGCCACACACAGGGCTACGAGCAGTACTTC.

V usage is TRBV2 and J usage is TRBJ2-5; no firm D call. The CDR3 is 12 amino acids. V gave up 4 bases and J gave up 2 bases, with 5 bases separating them. Germline CDR1 reads SNHLY; CDR2 reads FYNNEI. This CDR3 reads CASSAVQETQYF. For the CDR3, the DNA is TGTGCCAGCAGTGCGGTTCAAGAGACCCAGTACTTC.

This clonotype has ten or more counts. The chain's CDR3 is CASSVDGVNEKLFF. As DNA, the CDR3 is TGTGCCAGCAGCGTAGACGGAGTTAATGAAAAACTGTTTTTT. This rearrangement joins TRBV9 to TRBJ1-4; D uncertain. Germline V gene lookup returns CDR1 SGDLS and CDR2 YYNGEE. The V end was cut by 0 bases, the J end by 4 bases, with 7 bases between. The CDR3 has 14 amino acids.

This sequence joins TRBV29-1 and TRBJ2-5; 9 bases are shared with TRBD2. V lost 4 bases to trimming and J lost 1 base; unmatched junction nucleotides: 7. This CDR3 contains 15 residues. Germline-derived CDR1 and CDR2 are SQVTM and ANQGSEA. CDR3 sequence reads: CSVAPLAGSQETQYF. The CDR3 DNA reads TGCAGCGTTGCCCCGCTAGCGGGGAGCCAAGAGACCCAGTACTTC. Full variable domain (missing parts from reference TRBV29-1 and TRBJ2-5): SAVISQKPSRDICQRGTSLTIQCQVDSQVTMMFWYRQQPGQSLTLIATANQGSEATYESGFVIDKFPISRPNLTFSTLTVSNMSPEDSSIYLCSVAPLAGSQETQYFGPGTRLLVL.

Comment on this clonotype: This may stem from a read error, because a much larger clone lies one nucleotide away. V usage is TRBV10-1 and J usage is TRBJ2-1, with D possibly being TRBD1 or TRBD2 (5 bases each). Trimming left V 5 bases short and J 5 bases short, with 16 bases between. Germline V gene sequence: CDR1 WNHNN, CDR2 SYGVQD (reference sequence). The CDR3 runs to 15 residues. The CDR3 loop is CASSKWGWPDNEQFF. The CDR3 nucleotides read TGCGCCAGCAGTAAGTGGGGGTGGCCGGACAATGAGCAGTTCTTC.

The chain couples TRBV10-3 to TRBJ2-7; 8 positions match TRBD1. In germline, CDR1 is ENHRY, CDR2 SYGVKD. The length of the CDR3 is 14 residues. Trimming cost V 7 bases and J 4 bases; bases outside gene matches: 9. DNA of the CDR3: TGTGCCATCAAAGGACAGGGAAGAGAGTACGAGCAGTACTTC. This encodes CAIKGQGREYEQYF.

This clonotype has at least ten counts. The CDR3 nucleotides read TGTGCCAGCAGGCCCCCCTCTAGCGGGGGGGCCCAGAAGACCCAGTACTTC. This codes for CASRPPSSGGAQKTQYF. The V call is TRBV3-1, the J call TRBJ2-5; TRBD2 matches at 12 bases. The CDR3 is made up of 17 amino acids. Germline CDR1 and CDR2: LGHDT and YNNKEL (reference sequence). J was trimmed by 6 bases and V by 6 bases; bases with no gene match: 14.

The chain has TRBV18 and TRBJ1-4, with D possibly TRBD1 on 5 matching bases. Germline values: CDR1 KGHSH, CDR2 LQKENI. The CDR3 totals 13 residues. Trimming cost V 2 bases and J 6 bases, with 7 bases left between them. CDR3 residues: CASSPRDYEKLFF. DNA for the CDR3: TGTGCCAGCTCACCAAGGGACTATGAAAAACTGTTTTTT.

The V gene is TRBV20-1, the J gene TRBJ2-5, with 7 bases matching TRBD1. With V trimmed by 0 bases and J by 4 bases, 5 bases remained unmatched. The CDR3 extends over 14 amino acids. CDR1 and CDR2 (germline): DFQATT, SNEGSKA (reference sequence). This CDR3 reads CSARDRGGAETQYF. The CDR3, as DNA: TGCAGTGCTAGAGATAGAGGGGGCGCAGAGACCCAGTACTTC.

This sequence joins TRBV5-1 and TRBJ2-5; 8 nucleotides agree with TRBD1. CDR3 length equals 15 residues. Germline V gene lookup returns CDR1 SGHRS and CDR2 YFSETQ. V dropped 4 bases and J dropped 5; count of bases not matched to a gene: 10. The chain's CDR3 is CASSVTGGPRETQYF. The CDR3 DNA follows: TGCGCCAGCAGCGTTACAGGGGGGCCCAGGGAGACCCAGTACTTC.

This clonotype was recorded at least ten times. The chain couples TRBV3-1 to TRBJ2-1; the match to TRBD2 covers 10 bases. CDR1 and CDR2 (germline): LGHDT, YNNKEL (reference sequence). The CDR3 is 16 amino acids. Trimming cost V 1 base and J 9 bases; bases outside gene matches: 9. The CDR3 region is CASSQVRTSGLGEQFF. The CDR3 bases are TGTGCCAGCAGCCAAGTCCGGACTAGCGGCTTAGGTGAGCAGTTCTTC.

The chain couples TRBV7-2 to TRBJ1-5; a possible D gene is TRBD1 (5 bases). In germline, CDR1 is SGHTA, CDR2 FQGNSA. V was trimmed by 1 base and J by 7 bases, leaving 14 bases between them. This CDR3 has 15 amino acids. The CDR3 is CASSLGQMGRQPQHF. The CDR3 DNA sequence: TGTGCCAGCAGCTTAGGACAGATGGGGAGACAGCCCCAGCATTTT.

This clonotype has ten or more counts. The rearrangement joins TRBV4-2 to TRBJ1-5; TRBD1 matches at 9 bases. V dropped 4 bases and J dropped 7; count of bases not matched to a gene: 8. The CDR3 contains 15 residues. Germline V gene sequence: CDR1 LGHNA, CDR2 YNFKEQ. In nucleotides, the CDR3 is TGTGCCAGCAGCCGGGACAGGGAAGCGAGACAGCCCCAGCATTTT. Encoded protein: CASSRDREARQPQHF.

The V call is TRBV4-3, the J call TRBJ1-2; 7 nucleotides line up with TRBD1. Germline values: CDR1 LGHNA, CDR2 YSLEER. The CDR3 runs to 15 residues. Trimming removed 1 base from V and 0 bases from J; junction bases left unmatched: 2. CDR3 sequence reads: CASSQGQGTNYGYTF. CDR3 DNA sequence: TGCGCCAGCAGCCAAGGACAGGGTACTAACTATGGCTACACCTTC.

V is TRBV30 and J is TRBJ2-2, with D possibly being TRBD1 (6 bases). The germline gives CDR1 GTSNPN, CDR2 SVGIG (reference sequence). The V and J ends lost 2 bases and 4 bases respectively, with 11 bases between them. The CDR3 has 14 residues. CDR3 DNA sequence: TGTGCCTGGAGTAGGACAGTGAGCACCGGGGAGCTGTTTTTT. Protein sequence: CAWSRTVSTGELFF. The whole variable domain, filled in from reference TRBV30 and TRBJ2-2, reads SQTIHQWPATLVQPVGSPLSLECTVEGTSNPNLYWYRQAAGRGLQLLFYSVGIGQISSEVPQNLSASRPQDRQFILSSKKLLLSDSGFYLCAWSRTVSTGELFFGEGSRLTVL.